The clone carrying this T cell receptor (beta chain) came up a few times. What it recognizes is unknown. This sample was included in a study of T cells in Graves' hyperthyroidism and ophthalmopathy. General study findings and limits: Most clonotypes expanded in the thyroid (above 0.001) were also present in blood.

It was RNA transcripts that yielded the amplified TCR beta CDR3 regions. The HTBI primer set was used in a first-round RT-PCR of the TCR CDR3. A single record per CDR3 protein comes from TCRdb applying MiXCR to the multiplex PCR reads. The sample has a few hundred thousand distinct CDR3 sequences; around 13% are singletons. The sequenced sample consisted of blood. The clonotype comes from a woman under 30 with Graves' hyperthyroidism.

The CDR3 DNA sequence: TGTGCCATCAGTGAGTCTACGGAGCGGGAATGGCGCGAGCAGTTCTTC. This sequence encodes CAISESTEREWREQFF. The chain couples TRBV10-3 to TRBJ2-1; 7 positions agree with TRBD2. Germline CDR1 and CDR2: ENHRY and SYGVKD. The CDR3 is made up of 16 amino acids. Trimming cost V 0 bases and J 10 bases; bases outside gene matches: 12.